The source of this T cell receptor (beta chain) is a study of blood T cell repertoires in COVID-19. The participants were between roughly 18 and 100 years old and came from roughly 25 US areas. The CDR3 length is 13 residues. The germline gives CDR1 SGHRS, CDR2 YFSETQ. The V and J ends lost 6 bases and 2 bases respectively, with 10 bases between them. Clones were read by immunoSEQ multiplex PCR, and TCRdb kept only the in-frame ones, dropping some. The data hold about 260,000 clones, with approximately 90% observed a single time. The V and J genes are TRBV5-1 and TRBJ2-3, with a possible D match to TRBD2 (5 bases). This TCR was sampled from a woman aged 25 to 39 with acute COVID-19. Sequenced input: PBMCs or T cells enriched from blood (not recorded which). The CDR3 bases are TGCGCCAGCAATACTAGAGCCACAGATACGCAGTATTTT. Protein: CASNTRATDTQYF. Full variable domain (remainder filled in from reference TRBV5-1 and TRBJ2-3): KAGVTQTPRYLIKTRGQQVTLSCSPISGHRSVSWYQQTPGQGLQFLFEYFSETQRNKGNFPGRFSGRQFSNSRSEMNVSTLELGDSALYLCASNTRATDTQYFGPGTRLTVL.